This is a list of T cell receptor beta chains from one sample in a study of shared clonotypes between healthy human individuals. The table came from immunoSEQ multiplex PCR; TCRdb's copy has only in-frame clones and leaves some out. The sample lists over a million clones, roughly 97% seen once, with approximately 1% in the top ten. The sample taken for sequencing was naive CD4+ T cells sorted from blood. These receptors all stem from a man aged 25-45 years in good health. Both conserved end residues are part of each CDR3. A D gene is named only where the DNA matches it firmly. Clone size is stated in some rows and not others, as once, few, many or a class when expanded.

size: NA
D: NA
V: TRBV6-5
J: TRBJ1-1
DNA: TGTGCCAGCATTCCGGGACCCCTAAACACTGAAGCTTTCTTT
CDR3: CASIPGPLNTEAFF

size: once
D: NA
V: TRBV27
J: TRBJ2-5
DNA: TGTGCCAGCCCCGTCCTTGGAGGAATTCTAGAGACCCAGTACTTC
CDR3: CASPVLGGILETQYF

size: NA
D: TRBD2
V: TRBV29-1
J: TRBJ2-5
DNA: TGCAGCGTTGTGGGGCGGGGGCAAGAGACCCAGTACTTC
CDR3: CSVVGRGQETQYF

size: NA
D: TRBD2
V: TRBV6-1
J: TRBJ2-1
DNA: TGTGCCAGCAGAGGGACTAGCGGGAGTTCGTCAGAGCAGTTCTTC
CDR3: CASRGTSGSSSEQFF

size: NA
D: NA
V: TRBV5-6
J: TRBJ1-3
DNA: TGTGCCAGCAGCTTCGACGCAGGAAACACCATATATTTT
CDR3: CASSFDAGNTIYF

size: NA
D: TRBD2
V: TRBV5-1
J: TRBJ2-1
DNA: TGCGCCAGCAGCTTAGCCGGGACTAGTACCAATGAGCAGTTCTTC
CDR3: CASSLAGTSTNEQFF

size: NA
D: NA
V: TRBV2
J: TRBJ1-4
DNA: TGTGCCAGCAGTGTGTCAGTCTTGGGTGAAAAACTGTTTTTT
CDR3: CASSVSVLGEKLFF

size: NA
D: NA
V: TRBV13
J: TRBJ2-1
DNA: TGTGCCAGCAGCTCTAATGTCCCCGGGCCGGGGAGGCTTTACAATGAGCAGTTCTTC
CDR3: CASSSNVPGPGRLYNEQFF

size: NA
D: TRBD1
V: TRBV19
J: TRBJ1-5
DNA: TGTGCCAGTACCCCTACCAGGGGGCAAACGGGCAATCAGCCCCAGCATTTT
CDR3: CASTPTRGQTGNQPQHF

size: NA
D: NA
V: TRBV6-1
J: TRBJ2-3
DNA: TGTGCCAGCAGTGACGGGGGTAACCCCATATATACGCAGTATTTT
CDR3: CASSDGGNPIYTQYF

size: once
D: NA
V: TRBV9
J: TRBJ2-2
DNA: TGTGCCAGCAGCGTAGATCTAGGGCCGAACACCGGGGAGCTGTTTTTT
CDR3: CASSVDLGPNTGELFF

size: NA
D: NA
V: TRBV7-2
J: TRBJ1-6
DNA: TGTGCCAGCAGCTTAGCTGTCTCAAAACTAAATTCACCCCTCCACTTT
CDR3: CASSLAVSKLNSPLHF

size: NA
D: NA
V: TRBV10-3
J: TRBJ1-5
DNA: TGTGCCATCAGTGAGTCTGGGGACAATCAGCCCCAGCATTTT
CDR3: CAISESGDNQPQHF

size: NA
D: TRBD2
V: TRBV6-6
J: TRBJ2-1
DNA: TGTGCCAGCAGTCCCCCCGGGACTAGCGGACACAATGAGCAGTTCTTC
CDR3: CASSPPGTSGHNEQFF

size: NA
D: TRBD2
V: TRBV9
J: TRBJ2-3
DNA: TGTGCCAGCAGCGTTCTGGCGGGAGGCCTCACAGATACGCAGTATTTT
CDR3: CASSVLAGGLTDTQYF

size: NA
D: NA
V: TRBV27
J: TRBJ1-1
DNA: TGTGCCAGCAGTCCCACGTTCTGGGACACTGAAGCTTTCTTT
CDR3: CASSPTFWDTEAFF

size: NA
D: NA
V: TRBV9
J: TRBJ1-3
DNA: TGTGCCAGCAGCCCTAGAGTGGGGGGCTCTGGAAACACCATATATTTT
CDR3: CASSPRVGGSGNTIYF

size: NA
D: TRBD2
V: TRBV5-4
J: TRBJ2-4
DNA: TGTGCCAGCAGCTTTGGCCTAGCGGGAGTTACCAAAAACATTCAGTACTTC
CDR3: CASSFGLAGVTKNIQYF

size: NA
D: TRBD2
V: TRBV7-6
J: TRBJ2-7
DNA: TGTGCCAGCAGCTTAGCCTCAGCGGGAGTCTACGAGCAGTACTTC
CDR3: CASSLASAGVYEQYF

size: NA
D: NA
V: TRBV6-5
J: TRBJ2-7
DNA: TGTGCCAGCACTACAGGTTTCTCCTACGAGCAGTACTTC
CDR3: CASTTGFSYEQYF

size: once
D: NA
V: TRBV28
J: TRBJ1-5
DNA: TGTGCCAGCACTCCCCGAGGGCGCAATCAGCCCCAGCATTTT
CDR3: CASTPRGRNQPQHF

size: NA
D: NA
V: TRBV7-8
J: TRBJ1-4
DNA: TGTGCCAGCAGCTCCGAGGGGCGCTTAAATGAAAAACTGTTTTTT
CDR3: CASSSEGRLNEKLFF

size: NA
D: NA
V: TRBV14
J: TRBJ1-5
DNA: TGTGCCAGCAGCCAAGCCAGAAGGAATCAGCCCCAGCATTTT
CDR3: CASSQARRNQPQHF

size: NA
D: NA
V: TRBV11-2
J: TRBJ2-1
DNA: TGTGCCAGCAGCCCCCGGGACTTTTACAATGAGCAGTTCTTC
CDR3: CASSPRDFYNEQFF

size: NA
D: TRBD2
V: TRBV6-1
J: TRBJ2-1
DNA: TGTGCCAGCAGTGAAATTGGAGCGGGAGGTTACAATGAGCAGTTCTTC
CDR3: CASSEIGAGGYNEQFF

size: NA
D: TRBD2
V: TRBV6-1
J: TRBJ2-1
DNA: TGTGCCAGCAGTGAATTACCGGGACTAGCGGGAGGTGGTGAGCAGTTCTTC
CDR3: CASSELPGLAGGGEQFF

size: NA
D: TRBD1
V: TRBV10-3
J: TRBJ1-2
DNA: TGTGCCATCAGCGACAGGGGAAGGTTTGGCTACACCTTC
CDR3: CAISDRGRFGYTF

size: once
D: NA
V: TRBV4-3
J: TRBJ2-3
DNA: TGCGCCAGCAGCCAAGAGCTTAGTGGGAGAGGGGGAGATACGCAGTATTTT
CDR3: CASSQELSGRGGDTQYF

size: once
D: TRBD2
V: TRBV6-1
J: TRBJ2-7
DNA: TGTGCCAGCCGAGGCGCTAGCGGCCGCTACGAGCAGTACTTC
CDR3: CASRGASGRYEQYF

size: NA
D: NA
V: TRBV5-1
J: TRBJ2-1
DNA: TGCGCCAGCAGCTTAGGATCTCTGGGGAATGAGCAGTTCTTC
CDR3: CASSLGSLGNEQFF

size: NA
D: NA
V: TRBV6-5
J: TRBJ1-1
DNA: TGTGCCAGCAGTTACGACCGGGGGCCGGTGACTGAAGCTTTCTTT
CDR3: CASSYDRGPVTEAFF

size: NA
D: TRBD1
V: TRBV6-6
J: TRBJ2-1
DNA: TGTGCCAGCAGTGCAACAGGGGGGTCCTACAATGAGCAGTTCTTC
CDR3: CASSATGGSYNEQFF

size: NA
D: TRBD2
V: TRBV7-2
J: TRBJ2-1
DNA: TGTGCCAGCAGCCCAACTTCTAGCGGCTCCTACAATGAGCAGTTCTTC
CDR3: CASSPTSSGSYNEQFF

size: NA
D: TRBD2
V: TRBV6-6
J: TRBJ2-7
DNA: TGTGCCAGCACCGGGGGGGTCGACGAGCAGTACTTC
CDR3: CASTGGVDEQYF

size: NA
D: NA
V: TRBV4-1
J: TRBJ1-1
DNA: TGCGCCAGCAGCCCCTTTCGGCGTACTGAAGCTTTCTTT
CDR3: CASSPFRRTEAFF

size: NA
D: TRBD2
V: TRBV5-5
J: TRBJ2-5
DNA: TGTGCCAGCAGCTCTCTAGCGGGGGCCGGAGAGACCCAGTACTTC
CDR3: CASSSLAGAGETQYF

size: NA
D: NA
V: TRBV10-3
J: TRBJ2-7
DNA: TGTGCCACTCGAGGGGTAGCGGATTACGAGCAGTACTTC
CDR3: CATRGVADYEQYF

size: NA
D: NA
V: TRBV6-5
J: TRBJ2-7
DNA: TGTGCCAGCAGTCTCCGGGCCAATAACGAGCAGTACTTC
CDR3: CASSLRANNEQYF

size: NA
D: NA
V: TRBV5-5
J: TRBJ1-2
DNA: TGTGCCAGCAGCCCGCTTTCGGGGGGCACGAACTATGGCTACACCTTC
CDR3: CASSPLSGGTNYGYTF

size: NA
D: NA
V: TRBV10-1
J: TRBJ2-7
DNA: TGCGCCAGCAGTCCGACTTACGAGCAGTACTTC
CDR3: CASSPTYEQYF

size: NA
D: TRBD1
V: TRBV9
J: TRBJ2-7
DNA: TGTGCCAGCAGCCCAGGGGGTCACTACGAGCAGTACTTC
CDR3: CASSPGGHYEQYF

size: NA
D: NA
V: TRBV9
J: TRBJ1-1
DNA: TGTGCCAGCAGCGCTGTCGGTTCCACTGAAGCTTTCTTT
CDR3: CASSAVGSTEAFF

size: NA
D: NA
V: TRBV5-1
J: TRBJ1-2
DNA: TGCGCCAGCAGCTTGTCGCCAGCAAACTATGGCTACACCTTC
CDR3: CASSLSPANYGYTF

size: NA
D: NA
V: TRBV7-2
J: TRBJ2-1
DNA: TGTGCCAGCAGCTTGTGGAACAATGAGCAGTTCTTC
CDR3: CASSLWNNEQFF

size: NA
D: TRBD2
V: TRBV10-1
J: TRBJ2-3
DNA: TGCGCCAGCAGTGACCCCGGGCTAGCGGTAGATACGCAGTATTTT
CDR3: CASSDPGLAVDTQYF

size: NA
D: TRBD2
V: TRBV25-1
J: TRBJ2-3
DNA: TGTGCCAGTGCCCTAGCGGGATCGCTGGTCACAGATACGCAGTATTTT
CDR3: CASALAGSLVTDTQYF

size: NA
D: NA
V: TRBV7-9
J: TRBJ1-5
DNA: TGTGCCAGCAGCTTAGGGACAGCTAATAGCAATCAGCCCCAGCATTTT
CDR3: CASSLGTANSNQPQHF

size: NA
D: TRBD2
V: TRBV4-1
J: TRBJ2-4
DNA: TGCGCCAGCAGCCAAGGGAGCGGGGGGCGCGACATTCAGTACTTC
CDR3: CASSQGSGGRDIQYF

size: NA
D: NA
V: TRBV10-2
J: TRBJ1-5
DNA: TGCGCCAGCAGTGATTTGGCAGGAGGACAGCCCCAGCATTTT
CDR3: CASSDLAGGQPQHF

size: NA
D: NA
V: TRBV7-3
J: TRBJ2-2
DNA: TGTGCCAGCAGTTTGGACCCTACGAACACCGGGGAGCTGTTTTTT
CDR3: CASSLDPTNTGELFF

size: NA
D: NA
V: TRBV5-4
J: TRBJ2-3
DNA: TGTGCCAGCACCCTGAGAGGGGGAGTCAACACAGATACGCAGTATTTT
CDR3: CASTLRGGVNTDTQYF

size: NA
D: NA
V: TRBV28
J: TRBJ1-4
DNA: TGTGCCAGCAGCCCCCGGGGGGAGACTAATGAAAAACTGTTTTTT
CDR3: CASSPRGETNEKLFF

size: NA
D: NA
V: TRBV13
J: TRBJ2-7
DNA: TGTGCCAGCAGCTTACGCCGCAGGGCGTTGCACGAGCAGTACTTC
CDR3: CASSLRRRALHEQYF